Listed below are T cell receptor beta chains from one sample, sequenced in a study of cytomegalovirus exposure and HLA in healthy donors. The assay was immunoSEQ multiplex PCR, and TCRdb's table has in-frame clones only and misses some. The sample gives roughly 160,000 clones, 65% to 80% of which show up once; about 2.2% is in the top ten. The sample taken for sequencing was PBMCs. Receptors were obtained from a man in his forties in good health and CMV-seronegative. The CDR3 runs from the conserved cysteine through the conserved F or W. The D gene is left open where the match is weak.

CDR3 protein | D gene | J gene | V gene
CASSPPGGSGANVLTF | TRBD1 | TRBJ2-6 | TRBV28
CASSPSTTPTSYGYTF | - | TRBJ1-2 | TRBV5-6
CASSLGATSSGRQETQYF | TRBD2 | TRBJ2-5 | TRBV7-2
CAIRQDHEQYF | - | - | TRBV10-3
CASTTGGVTGELFF | TRBD1 | TRBJ2-2 | TRBV5-1
CASSAPQTGGPRNNQPQHF | - | TRBJ1-5 | TRBV2
CASSLVRDAYEQYF | - | TRBJ2-7 | TRBV7-6
CASSIWDRGNQPQHF | TRBD1 | TRBJ1-5 | TRBV19
CASSPGGRETEQFF | TRBD2 | TRBJ2-1 | TRBV5-1
CASSDDRGLTYEQYF | - | TRBJ2-7 | TRBV11-2
CASSEPGGNQPQHF | - | TRBJ1-5 | TRBV25-1
CASSKTVQETQYF | - | TRBJ2-5 | TRBV19
CASSDPGETQYF | - | TRBJ2-5 | TRBV7-2
CASSRDRSYNQPQHF | TRBD1 | TRBJ1-5 | TRBV2
CASSLRGPDTEAFF | - | TRBJ1-1 | TRBV5-1
CASSETQGVLYEQYF | TRBD1 | TRBJ2-7 | TRBV6-1
CASSLRRASGTSTDTQYF | TRBD2 | TRBJ2-3 | TRBV7-2
CASSGAASTDTQYF | - | TRBJ2-3 | TRBV6-1
CASSSLSSYEQYF | - | TRBJ2-7 | TRBV19
CASRGQPSYEQYF | TRBD1 | TRBJ2-7 | TRBV28
CASSNRWGLDNEQYF | TRBD2 | TRBJ2-7 | TRBV7-2
CASSQVVKMEQFF | - | TRBJ2-1 | TRBV4-1
CASRKSPGLALGEQFF | TRBD2 | TRBJ2-1 | TRBV19
CASSLGLAGVSYEQYF | TRBD2 | TRBJ2-7 | TRBV5-1
CASRVTGQAEAFF | - | TRBJ1-1 | TRBV6-1
CASSLAGGGATDTQYF | - | TRBJ2-3 | TRBV5-1
CASSLSTGELFF | - | TRBJ2-2 | TRBV7-2
CASSLDWGLAGVVAKNIQYF | TRBD2 | TRBJ2-4 | TRBV11-2
CASSPRDSGNTIYF | - | TRBJ1-3 | TRBV19
CSVSWGGRANEQFF | TRBD2 | TRBJ2-1 | TRBV29-1
CASSPPMAGQETQYF | - | TRBJ2-5 | TRBV28
CASSLPTSGRHEQYF | TRBD2 | TRBJ2-7 | TRBV14
CASRRNNQPQHF | - | TRBJ1-5 | TRBV19
CASKRKRELTGELFF | TRBD2 | TRBJ2-2 | TRBV6-5
CASTSFYNEQFF | - | TRBJ2-1 | TRBV6-5
CATLPGQGSYEQYF | TRBD1 | - | TRBV19
CATSRAGSGETQYF | - | TRBJ2-5 | TRBV15